The 6 T cell receptor beta chains presented below share a single source sample, sequenced in a study of T cell responses to AZD1222 COVID-19 vaccine. Measured with immunoSEQ multiplex PCR; TCRdb has only the in-frame clones, and not every one. The sample includes 160,000 or so clones, about nine tenths of them seen just once. The source material was peripheral blood, sampled on day 0 of AZD1222 vaccination. The receptors derive from an adult in good health.

The chain employs TRBV27 and TRBJ2-2; weak D call: TRBD2 (6 bases). V dropped 7 bases and J dropped 5 bases, with 14 bases sitting between them. CDR3 length: 14 residues. CDR1 MNHEY and CDR2 SMNVEV come from the germline V gene (reference sequence). CDR3 DNA: TGTGCCAGCAATGGGAATAGCGGAACCGGGGAGCTGTTTTTT. The encoded protein is CASNGNSGTGELFF.

The V and J genes are TRBV7-9 and TRBJ1-3; D gene ambiguous. The CDR3 spans 13 residues. Germline lookup yields CDR1 SEHNR and CDR2 FQNEAQ (reference sequence). V lost 4 bases to trimming and J lost 10 bases, with 14 bases between them. CDR3 region: CASSSLYLQTIYF. The CDR3 nucleotides read TGTGCCAGCAGCTCCCTGTATCTCCAGACCATATATTTT.

The V call is TRBV5-4, the J call TRBJ1-1; D unresolved. V shed 4 bases and J shed 1 base, with 14 bases lying between them. CDR3 length: 15 residues. CDR1 is SGHNT and CDR2 is YYREEE in the germline V gene (reference sequence). CDR3 sequence reads: CASSPRNQQNTEAFF. In DNA form, the CDR3 reads TGTGCCAGCAGCCCCCGTAATCAGCAGAACACTGAAGCTTTCTTT.

CDR3 coding DNA: TGTGCCAGCAAGAACGGCCGGGGTGTATTTTCACCCCTCCACTTT. Translated, it gives CASKNGRGVFSPLHF. The chain joins TRBV6-5 to TRBJ1-6; no clear D gene. Trimming cost V 7 bases and J 9 bases, with 19 bases left between them. Germline CDR1 reads MNHEY; CDR2 reads SVGAGI. The CDR3 spans 15 residues.

The rearrangement joins TRBV6-2 or TRBV6-3 to TRBJ1-5; D remains ambiguous. Trimming stripped 2 bases from V and 4 bases from J, with 6 bases between. The CDR3 runs 13 residues. Germline V gene lookup returns CDR1 MNHEY and CDR2 SVGEGT. The CDR3 nucleotides are TGTGCCAGCAGTTACAACGGAAATCAGCCCCAGCATTTT. Its translation: CASSYNGNQPQHF.

The V call is TRBV5-8, the J call TRBJ1-5; D is unclear. Germline V gene data show CDR1 as SGHTS and CDR2 as YDEGEE. Trimming shortened V by 1 base and J by 6 bases, and 8 bases separated the two germline ends. This CDR3 spans 13 amino acids. The CDR3 coding sequence is TGTGCCAGCAGCTTGAGGCCTTTTCAGCCCCAGCATTTT. Protein sequence: CASSLRPFQPQHF.